This entry lists 8 T cell receptor beta chains sequenced from one sample in a study of blood T cells in healthy people across ages. It was with a sample-barcoded 5' primer and a J-beta primer mix that a second PCR of roughly 7 to 12 cycles was run. TCRdb called the 5' RACE reads again in MiXCR, with one record for every CDR3 protein. The table has around 650,000 distinct CDR3 sequences, roughly two fifths seen once. Source material: blood. Every receptor here comes from an elderly man in good health.

The V and J genes are TRBV5-1 and TRBJ2-7, with D perhaps TRBD1 (5 bases). Between the trimmed V and J ends, which lost 0 bases and 3 bases, there was a span of 13 bases. The CDR3 contains 15 residues. Germline values: CDR1 SGHRS, CDR2 YFSETQ. CDR3 sequence (DNA): TGCGCCAGCAGCTTGGTGGCAGGGCGAGGCTACGAGCAGTACTTC. It yields the protein CASSLVAGRGYEQYF.

The rearrangement links TRBV29-1 to TRBJ2-5; 11 bases are a match to TRBD2. Germline trimming cut 7 bases from V and 11 bases from J; bases unmatched to any gene: 6. The CDR3 has 11 amino acids. From germline, CDR1 is SQVTM and CDR2 ANQGSEA. This chain's CDR3 is CSAGLAGEQYF. The DNA of the CDR3 is TGCAGCGCTGGACTAGCGGGTGAGCAGTACTTC.

The chain recombines TRBV2 with TRBJ2-6; D unclear. This CDR3 has 15 residues. Germline values: CDR1 SNHLY, CDR2 FYNNEI. V was clipped by 4 bases and J by 3 bases, with 10 bases between them. The CDR3 loop reads CASSVGSGGANVLTF. For the CDR3, the DNA is TGTGCCAGCAGTGTTGGTAGTGGTGGGGCCAACGTCCTGACTTTC. Full variable domain (missing parts from reference TRBV2 and TRBJ2-6): EPEVTQTPSHQVTQMGQEVILRCVPISNHLYFYWYRQILGQKVEFLVSFYNNEISEKSEIFDDQFSVERPDGSNFTLKIRSTKLEDSAMYFCASSVGSGGANVLTFGAGSRLTVL.

About this clonotype itself: Germline is not matched at one junction end, which may reflect a read error. This chain's CDR3 is CARSLERPGTLLEETQYF. CDR3 DNA: TGTGCCCGCAGCTTAGAACGGCCGGGGACGCTTCTAGAAGAGACCCAGTACTTC. J is TRBJ2-5 and V is TRBV7-2; D assignment may be TRBD1 or TRBD2 (5 bases each). The CDR3 has 18 residues. Germline V CDR1 and CDR2: SGHTA, FQGNSA.

The chain is built from TRBV30 and TRBJ2-7; possibly TRBD1 for D (5 bases). The J call may be in error: the DNA end matches TRBJ2-5 better. Looked up from germline, CDR1 is GTSNPN and CDR2 is SVGIG (reference sequence). This CDR3 is built from 12 residues. CDR3 amino acids: CAWSPQGETQYF. The CDR3 DNA follows: TGTGCCTGGAGCCCCCAGGGAGAGACCCAGTACTTC.

This clonotype was observed a few times. V is TRBV4-2 and J is TRBJ2-5, with TRBD2 as a possible D gene (6 bases). This CDR3 spans 15 amino acids. The germline CDR1 and CDR2 sequences are LGHNA and YNFKEQ. V lost 2 bases and J lost 4, with 14 bases in between. CDR3: CASSQLTSFGETQYF. The CDR3 coding sequence is TGTGCCAGCAGCCAACTAACTAGCTTTGGAGAGACCCAGTACTTC.

Remarks on this clonotype: A read error is possible here, since a much larger clone lies one base away. The chain links TRBV7-8 to TRBJ2-1; D not resolved. This CDR3 is 10 amino acids long. Germline V gene sequence: CDR1 SGHVS, CDR2 FQNEAQ. Trimming stripped 5 bases from V and 5 bases from J, with 1 base between. CDR3 region: CASSHNEQFF. Here the CDR3 DNA reads TGTGCCAGCAGCCACAATGAGCAGTTCTTC.

This clonotype showed up just a few times. V usage is TRBV13 and J usage is TRBJ1-1, with no clear D. This CDR3 comprises 12 residues. Between the trimmed V and J ends, which lost 7 bases and 0 bases, there was a span of 6 bases. Germline V gene data show CDR1 as PRHDT and CDR2 as FYEKMQ (reference sequence). Here the CDR3 DNA reads TGTGCCAGCAATGATATGAACACTGAAGCTTTCTTT. This gives the protein CASNDMNTEAFF.